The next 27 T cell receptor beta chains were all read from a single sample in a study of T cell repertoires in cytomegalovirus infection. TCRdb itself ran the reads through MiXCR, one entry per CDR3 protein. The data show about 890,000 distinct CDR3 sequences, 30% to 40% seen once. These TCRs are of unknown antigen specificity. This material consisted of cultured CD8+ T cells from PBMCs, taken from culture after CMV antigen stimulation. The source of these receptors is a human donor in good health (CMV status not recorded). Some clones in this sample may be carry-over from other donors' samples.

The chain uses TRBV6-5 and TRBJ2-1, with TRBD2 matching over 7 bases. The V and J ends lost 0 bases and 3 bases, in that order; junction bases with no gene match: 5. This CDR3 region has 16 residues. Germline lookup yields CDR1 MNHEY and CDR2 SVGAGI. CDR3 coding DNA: TGTGCCAGCAGTTACTCAGCGGGGCTATTCTACAATGAGCAGTTCTTC. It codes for CASSYSAGLFYNEQFF.

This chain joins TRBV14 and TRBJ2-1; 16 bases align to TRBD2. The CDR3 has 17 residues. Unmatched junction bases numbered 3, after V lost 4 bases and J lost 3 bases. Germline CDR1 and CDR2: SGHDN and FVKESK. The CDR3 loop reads CASSPGLAGGNYNEQFF. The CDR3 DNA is TGTGCCAGCAGCCCGGGACTAGCGGGGGGGAACTACAATGAGCAGTTCTTC.

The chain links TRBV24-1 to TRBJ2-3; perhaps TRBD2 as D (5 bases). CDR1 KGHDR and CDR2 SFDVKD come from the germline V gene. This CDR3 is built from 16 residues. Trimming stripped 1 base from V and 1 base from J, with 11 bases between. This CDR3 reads CATSDFSGVGTDTQYF. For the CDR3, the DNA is TGTGCCACCAGTGATTTTTCCGGGGTAGGCACAGATACGCAGTATTTT.

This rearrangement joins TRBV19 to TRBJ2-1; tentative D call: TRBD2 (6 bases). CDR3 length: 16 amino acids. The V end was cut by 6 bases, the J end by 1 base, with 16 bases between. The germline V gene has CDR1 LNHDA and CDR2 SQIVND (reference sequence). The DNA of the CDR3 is TGTGCCAGTAGAGCCCGCGGGGACCGTTCCTACAATGAGCAGTTCTTC. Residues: CASRARGDRSYNEQFF.

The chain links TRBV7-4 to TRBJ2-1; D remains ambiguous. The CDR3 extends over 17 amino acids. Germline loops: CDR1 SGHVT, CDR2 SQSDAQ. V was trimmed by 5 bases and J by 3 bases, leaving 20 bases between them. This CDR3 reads CASSPTNSENFYNEQFF. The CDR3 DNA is TGTGCCAGCAGCCCTACGAACAGTGAAAACTTCTACAATGAGCAGTTCTTC.

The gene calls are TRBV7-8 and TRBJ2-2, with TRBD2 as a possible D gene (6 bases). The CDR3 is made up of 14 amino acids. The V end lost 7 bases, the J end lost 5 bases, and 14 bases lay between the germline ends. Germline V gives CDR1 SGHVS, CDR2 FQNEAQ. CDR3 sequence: CASTWGGVTGELFF. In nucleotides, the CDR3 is TGTGCCAGCACTTGGGGCGGGGTGACCGGGGAGCTGTTTTTT.

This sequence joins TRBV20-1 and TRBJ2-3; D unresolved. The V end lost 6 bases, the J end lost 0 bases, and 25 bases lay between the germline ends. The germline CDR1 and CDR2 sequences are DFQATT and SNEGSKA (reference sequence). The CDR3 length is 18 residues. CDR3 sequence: CSASLFESDGPSTDTQYF. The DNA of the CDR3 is TGCAGTGCCTCTTTATTCGAATCGGACGGACCTAGCACAGATACGCAGTATTTT.

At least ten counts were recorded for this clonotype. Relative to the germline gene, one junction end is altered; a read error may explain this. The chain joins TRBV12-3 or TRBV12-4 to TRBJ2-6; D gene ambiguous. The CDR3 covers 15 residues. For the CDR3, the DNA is TGTGCCAGCAGGTTAGGAACCTCTGGGGCCAACGTCCTGACTTTC. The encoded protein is CASRLGTSGANVLTF.

The CDR3 region is CASSIGKGVNNEQFF. CDR3 coding DNA: TGTGCCAGTAGTATAGGGAAAGGGGTTAACAATGAGCAGTTCTTC. The J gene is TRBJ2-1, the V gene TRBV19; maybe TRBD1 (5 bases). The CDR3 loop spans 15 amino acids. CDR1 is LNHDA, CDR2 SQIVND, per germline (reference sequence). V was clipped by 1 base and J by 5 bases, with 12 bases between them.

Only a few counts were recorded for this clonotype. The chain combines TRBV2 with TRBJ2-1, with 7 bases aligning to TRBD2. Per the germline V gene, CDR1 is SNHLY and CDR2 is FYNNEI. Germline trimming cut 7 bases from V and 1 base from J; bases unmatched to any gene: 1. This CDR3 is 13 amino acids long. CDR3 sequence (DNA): TGTGCCAGCATGGGAGGGTCCTACAATGAGCAGTTCTTC. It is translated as CASMGGSYNEQFF.

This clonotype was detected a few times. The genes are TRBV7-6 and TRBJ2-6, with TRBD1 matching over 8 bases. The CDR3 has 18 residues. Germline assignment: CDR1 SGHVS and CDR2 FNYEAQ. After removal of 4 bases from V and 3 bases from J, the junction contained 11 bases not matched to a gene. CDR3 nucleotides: TGTGCCAGCAGCTCTGGATGGGGCAGGGGGCTTGGGGCCAACGTCCTGACTTTC. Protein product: CASSSGWGRGLGANVLTF.

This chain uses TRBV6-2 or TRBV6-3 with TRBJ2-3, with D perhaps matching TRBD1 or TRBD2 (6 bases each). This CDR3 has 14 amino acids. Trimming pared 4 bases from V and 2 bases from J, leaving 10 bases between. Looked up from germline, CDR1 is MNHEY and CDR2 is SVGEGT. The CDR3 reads CASSWGAFTDTQYF. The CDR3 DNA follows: TGTGCCAGCAGTTGGGGGGCGTTCACAGATACGCAGTATTTT.

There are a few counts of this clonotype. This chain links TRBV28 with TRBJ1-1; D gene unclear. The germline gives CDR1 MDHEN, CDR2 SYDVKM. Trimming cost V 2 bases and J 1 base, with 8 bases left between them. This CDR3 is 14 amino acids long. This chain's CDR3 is CASSLRASNTEAFF. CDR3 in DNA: TGTGCCAGCAGTTTAAGGGCTTCGAACACTGAAGCTTTCTTT.

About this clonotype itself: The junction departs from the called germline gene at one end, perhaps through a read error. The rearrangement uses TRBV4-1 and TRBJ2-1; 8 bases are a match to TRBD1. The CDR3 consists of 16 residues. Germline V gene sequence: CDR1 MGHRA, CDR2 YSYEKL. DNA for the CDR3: TGCACCAGCAGCCAAGAGGGAAGGGACAGGCGGGATGAGCAGTTCTTT. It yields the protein CTSSQEGRDRRDEQFF.

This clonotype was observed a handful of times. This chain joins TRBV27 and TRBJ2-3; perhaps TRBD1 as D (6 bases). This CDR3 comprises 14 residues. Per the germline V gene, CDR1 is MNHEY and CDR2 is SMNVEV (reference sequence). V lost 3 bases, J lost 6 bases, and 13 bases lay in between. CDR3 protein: CASSFTGSRDTQYF. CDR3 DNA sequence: TGTGCCAGCAGTTTCACAGGGAGTCGGGATACGCAGTATTTT.

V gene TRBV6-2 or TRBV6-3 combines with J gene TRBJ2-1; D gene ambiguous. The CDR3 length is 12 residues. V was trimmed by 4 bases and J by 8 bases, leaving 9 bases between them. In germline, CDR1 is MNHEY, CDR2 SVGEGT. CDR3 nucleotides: TGTGCCAGCAGTTTGGCTCCCCATGAGCAGTTCTTC. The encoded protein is CASSLAPHEQFF.

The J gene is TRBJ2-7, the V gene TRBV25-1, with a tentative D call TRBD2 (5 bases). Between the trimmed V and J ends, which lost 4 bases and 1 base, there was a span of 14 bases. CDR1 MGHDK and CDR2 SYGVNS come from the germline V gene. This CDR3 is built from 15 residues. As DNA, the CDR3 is TGTGCCAGCAGTGGAACCTTCCGGGGTTCCTACGAGCAGTACTTC. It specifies CASSGTFRGSYEQYF.

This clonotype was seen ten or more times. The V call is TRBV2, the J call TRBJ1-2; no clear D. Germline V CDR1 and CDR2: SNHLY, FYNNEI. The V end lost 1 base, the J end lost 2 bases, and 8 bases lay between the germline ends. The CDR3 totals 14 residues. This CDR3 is CASSEGGPNYGYTF. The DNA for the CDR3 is TGTGCCAGCAGTGAAGGAGGGCCAAACTATGGCTACACCTTC.

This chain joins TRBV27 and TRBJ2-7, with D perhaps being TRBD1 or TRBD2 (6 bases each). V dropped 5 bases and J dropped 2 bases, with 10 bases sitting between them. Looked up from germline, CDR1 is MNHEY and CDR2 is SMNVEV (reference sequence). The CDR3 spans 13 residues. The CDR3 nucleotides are TGTGCCAGCAGTACCGGGGGCCCCTACGAGCAGTACTTC. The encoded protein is CASSTGGPYEQYF.

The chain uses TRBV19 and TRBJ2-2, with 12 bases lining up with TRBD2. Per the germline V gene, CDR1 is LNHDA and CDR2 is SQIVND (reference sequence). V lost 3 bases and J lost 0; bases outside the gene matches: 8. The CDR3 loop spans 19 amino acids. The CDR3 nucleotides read TGTGCCAGTAGTATCTCCGGACTAGCGGGGTATTCGAACACCGGGGAGCTGTTTTTT. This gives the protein CASSISGLAGYSNTGELFF.

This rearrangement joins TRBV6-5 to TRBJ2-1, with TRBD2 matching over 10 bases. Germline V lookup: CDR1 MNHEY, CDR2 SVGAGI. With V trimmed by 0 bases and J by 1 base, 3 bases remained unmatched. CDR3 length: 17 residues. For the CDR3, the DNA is TGTGCCAGCAGTTACTCCACTAGCGGGGCTTCCTACAATGAGCAGTTCTTC. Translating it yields CASSYSTSGASYNEQFF.

Here the CDR3 DNA reads TGTGCCAGCTGTGGGACTGCCAAAAATGAGCAGTTCTTC. Translated: CASCGTAKNEQFF. The V call is TRBV12-3 or TRBV12-4, the J call TRBJ2-1; tentative D call: TRBD2 (6 bases). Trimming took 8 bases from V and 7 from J, leaving 15 bases between them. The CDR3 has 13 residues.

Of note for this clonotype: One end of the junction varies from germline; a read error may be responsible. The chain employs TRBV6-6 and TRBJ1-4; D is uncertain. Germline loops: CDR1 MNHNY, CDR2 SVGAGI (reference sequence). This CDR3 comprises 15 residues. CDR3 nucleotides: TGTGCCGGCAGTTACACAGACGCAACTAATGAAAAACTGTTTTTT. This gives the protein CAGSYTDATNEKLFF.

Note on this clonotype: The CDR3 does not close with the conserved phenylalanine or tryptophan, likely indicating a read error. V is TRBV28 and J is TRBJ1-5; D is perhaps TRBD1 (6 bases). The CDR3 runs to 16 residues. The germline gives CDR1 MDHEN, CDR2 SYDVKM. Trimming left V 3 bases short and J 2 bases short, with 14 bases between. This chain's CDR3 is CASSFSGEARNQPQHS. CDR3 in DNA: TGTGCCAGCAGTTTCTCAGGGGAGGCTCGCAATCAGCCCCAGCATTCT.

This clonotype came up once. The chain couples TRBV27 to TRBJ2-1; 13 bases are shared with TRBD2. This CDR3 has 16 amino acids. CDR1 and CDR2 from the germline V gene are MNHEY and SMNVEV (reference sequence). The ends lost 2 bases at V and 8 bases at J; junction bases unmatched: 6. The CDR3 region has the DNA TGTGCCAGCAGTTTACTAGGGACTAGCGGGGTGGATGAGCAGTTCTTC. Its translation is CASSLLGTSGVDEQFF.

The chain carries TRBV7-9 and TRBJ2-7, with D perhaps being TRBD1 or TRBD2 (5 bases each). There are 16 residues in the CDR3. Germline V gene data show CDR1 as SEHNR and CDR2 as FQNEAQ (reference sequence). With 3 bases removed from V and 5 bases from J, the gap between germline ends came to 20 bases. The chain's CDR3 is CASSFPSSGRGDEQYF. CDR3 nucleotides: TGTGCCAGCAGCTTCCCCTCGTCGGGGCGAGGTGACGAGCAGTACTTC.

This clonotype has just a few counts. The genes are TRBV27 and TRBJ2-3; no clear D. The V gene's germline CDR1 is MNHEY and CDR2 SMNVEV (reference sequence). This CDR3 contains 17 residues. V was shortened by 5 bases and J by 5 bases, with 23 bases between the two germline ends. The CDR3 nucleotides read TGTGCCAGCAGTACCCTTGGGCAGAATCCTTGGGAAGATACGCAGTATTTT. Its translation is CASSTLGQNPWEDTQYF.